This passage covers 9 T cell receptor beta chains from one sample sequenced in a study of T cells of healthy individuals. TCRdb independently ran MiXCR on the 5' RACE reads; one entry per CDR3 protein. The repertoire includes about 82,000 distinct CDR3 sequences, approximately 5.4% of them detected once, and roughly 7.5% sits in the top ten. The receptors stem from a female donor in good health.

This clonotype has ten or more counts. This sequence joins TRBV28 and TRBJ1-1, with no clear D. CDR1 is MDHEN, CDR2 SYDVKM, per germline. V lost 1 base and J lost 5, with 26 bases in between. This CDR3 region has 19 residues. As DNA, the CDR3 is TGTGCCAGCAGTTTATCCTCACACCCGGACGCAGGACTAATGACTGAAGCTTTCTTT. Protein sequence: CASSLSSHPDAGLMTEAFF.

This clonotype was found many times. The rearrangement links TRBV6-5 to TRBJ2-6; 8 bases are a match to TRBD2. CDR3 length equals 18 residues. Per germline, CDR1 MNHEY and CDR2 SVGAGI. V lost 4 bases and J lost 0; bases outside the gene matches: 8. The DNA of the CDR3 is TGTGCCAGCAGTTGGGCTAGCGGGTACAGCTCTGGGGCCAACGTCCTGACTTTC. This encodes CASSWASGYSSGANVLTF.

This clonotype was seen at least ten times. This sequence joins TRBV4-3 and TRBJ1-4; the match to TRBD1 covers 7 bases. The junction had 9 bases not matched to a gene; V was cut back by 0 bases and J by 8 bases. The CDR3 is 16 residues long. Germline lookup yields CDR1 LGHNA and CDR2 YSLEER. The CDR3 nucleotides read TGCGCCAGCAGCCAAGATCGGCAGGGGGTATGGGAAAAACTGTTTTTT. This translates into CASSQDRQGVWEKLFF.

This clonotype was observed many times. This chain joins TRBV28 and TRBJ1-5; D might be TRBD1 (5 bases). Trimming pared 8 bases from V and 0 bases from J, leaving 11 bases between. Germline loops: CDR1 MDHEN, CDR2 SYDVKM. This CDR3 spans 14 amino acids. The DNA for the CDR3 is TGTGCCAGCGGGACGGGCGTTAGCAATCAGCCCCAGCATTTT. Translated, it gives CASGTGVSNQPQHF. The full variable domain, rest sourced from reference TRBV28 and TRBJ1-5, is DVKVTQSSRYLVKRTGEKVFLECVQDMDHENMFWYRQDPGLGLRLIYFSYDVKMKEKGDIPEGYSVSREKKERFSLILESASTNQTSMYLCASGTGVSNQPQHFGDGTRLSIL.

This clonotype was observed at least ten times. This chain uses TRBV4-3 with TRBJ2-1, with TRBD2 identical over 8 bases. Germline V gene lookup returns CDR1 LGHNA and CDR2 YSLEER. V was pared by 0 bases and J by 7 bases, with 8 bases of the junction left unmatched. This CDR3 region has 16 residues. The CDR3 spells CASSQDSREGWNEQFF. CDR3 nucleotides: TGCGCCAGCAGCCAAGATTCCCGGGAGGGCTGGAATGAGCAGTTCTTC.

In this sample, this clonotype turned up many times. For the CDR3, the DNA is TGTGCCAGCAGTCCAACTGCGCCGACTCGAGATGAATACTTC. Translation gives CASSPTAPTRDEYF. The V gene is TRBV27, the J gene TRBJ2-7; D gene uncertain. Trimming stripped 5 bases from V and 13 bases from J, with 24 bases between. CDR1 MNHEY and CDR2 SMNVEV come from the germline V gene (reference sequence). The CDR3 consists of 14 residues.

The gene calls are TRBV24-1 and TRBJ2-1, with 7 bases identical to TRBD1. The CDR3 sequence is 17 residues long. Germline assignment: CDR1 KGHDR and CDR2 SFDVKD. J was trimmed by 7 bases and V by 3 bases; bases with no gene match: 14. The CDR3 reads CATSDNRGIGPRNEQFF. The CDR3 DNA sequence: TGTGCCACCAGTGATAACAGGGGCATTGGACCGAGGAATGAGCAGTTCTTC.

This clonotype appeared many times. V gene TRBV11-2 combines with J gene TRBJ2-1, with TRBD1 matching over 7 bases. After removal of 7 bases from V and 4 bases from J, the junction contained 10 bases not matched to a gene. This CDR3 spans 15 amino acids. Germline loops: CDR1 SGHAT, CDR2 FQNNGV. The CDR3 spells CASTLGTGEYNEQFF. The DNA of the CDR3 is TGTGCCAGCACCCTAGGAACAGGGGAATACAATGAGCAGTTCTTC.

This clonotype was found many times. The junction and the germline gene differ at one end; a read error may be behind it. This chain uses TRBV6-2 or TRBV6-3 with TRBJ2-4, with TRBD2 matching 14 bases. The CDR3 is made up of 21 amino acids. Germline V gene sequence: CDR1 MNHEY, CDR2 SVGEGT. CDR3 residues: CASSHSRLAGGPGTAKNIQYF. CDR3 bases: TGTGCCAGCAGTCACTCCAGACTAGCGGGAGGGCCGGGAACTGCCAAAAACATTCAGTACTTC.